This entry lists 21 T cell receptor beta chains sequenced from one sample in a study of T cells after yellow fever vaccination. TCRdb reprocessed the 5' RACE reads via MiXCR and lists one record per CDR3 protein. The repertoire consists of 250,000 to 300,000 distinct CDR3 sequences, with roughly 5% occurring once and the leading ten covering roughly 3.3%. The sequenced sample was CD4+ T cells sorted from PBMCs, obtained on the day of the yellow fever booster vaccination. These receptors were obtained from a man younger than 35 who received the YFV17D yellow fever vaccine.

This clonotype was counted a few times. This chain links TRBV7-9 with TRBJ1-2; D may be TRBD1 (6 bases). Germline V CDR1 and CDR2: SEHNR, FQNEAQ (reference sequence). V was shortened by 1 base and J by 8 bases, with 17 bases between the two germline ends. The CDR3 consists of 15 residues. CDR3 amino acids: CASSLVGATPGGYTF. For the CDR3, the DNA is TGTGCCAGCAGCTTAGTGGGGGCCACCCCGGGAGGCTACACCTTC.

The genes are TRBV7-2 and TRBJ1-6; D remains unclear. CDR1 is SGHTA and CDR2 is FQGNSA in the germline V gene. The CDR3 is made up of 15 amino acids. The V end lost 3 bases, the J end lost 0 bases, and 6 bases lay between the germline ends. The CDR3: CASSFRSSYNSPLHF. The CDR3 nucleotides read TGTGCCAGCAGCTTTAGGAGCTCCTATAATTCACCCCTCCACTTT.

The chain joins TRBV11-1 to TRBJ2-7; tentatively, D is TRBD2 (5 bases). The CDR3 runs to 15 residues. Trimming removed 6 bases from V and 0 bases from J, with 15 bases in between. Germline V gene data show CDR1 as SGHAT and CDR2 as FQDESV (reference sequence). CDR3 bases: TGTGCCAGCAGTCCGGTCGACCGGGGCTCCTACGAGCAGTACTTC. Its translation is CASSPVDRGSYEQYF.

In its sample, this clonotype was seen many times. The rearrangement uses TRBV13 and TRBJ2-5; 7 bases map to TRBD1. The CDR3 covers 13 residues. The germline gives CDR1 PRHDT, CDR2 FYEKMQ (reference sequence). V shed 6 bases, J shed 7 bases, and the junction held 8 bases outside the gene matches. This CDR3 reads CASRRQGSGTQYF. The CDR3 nucleotides read TGTGCCAGCAGAAGACAGGGATCTGGGACCCAGTACTTC.

J is TRBJ1-1 and V is TRBV27; the match to TRBD1 covers 9 bases. The germline CDR1 and CDR2 sequences are MNHEY and SMNVEV (reference sequence). CDR3 size: 14 residues. Trimming took 4 bases from V and 7 from J; bases not matched to a gene: 7. The CDR3, as DNA: TGTGCCAGCAGTTGGGGACAGGGCTCGGGTGAAGCTTTCTTT. This sequence encodes CASSWGQGSGEAFF.

Many counts were recorded for this clonotype. The CDR3 DNA is TGCAGCTCTATCAAACTAGCGGGGGGAGATACGCAGTATTTT. It codes for CSSIKLAGGDTQYF. J is TRBJ2-3 and V is TRBV20-1; 12 nucleotides line up with TRBD2. The CDR3 consists of 14 residues. The germline CDR1 and CDR2 sequences are DFQATT and SNEGSKA (reference sequence).

The sample holds many counts of this clonotype. This CDR3 is CSARDAGSRTEAFF. CDR3 coding DNA: TGCAGTGCTAGAGATGCAGGGTCGCGCACTGAAGCTTTCTTT. The chain employs TRBV20-1 and TRBJ1-1, with a tentative D call TRBD1 (5 bases). With 0 bases removed from V and 4 bases from J, the gap between germline ends came to 12 bases. This CDR3 has 14 amino acids. In germline, CDR1 is DFQATT, CDR2 SNEGSKA (reference sequence).

This clonotype came up many times. This chain connects TRBV7-9 to TRBJ2-5; 7 bases are a match to TRBD1. J lost 2 bases, V lost 4 bases, and 4 bases had no gene match. The CDR3 runs to 14 residues. Germline CDR1 reads SEHNR; CDR2 reads FQNEAQ (reference sequence). As DNA, the CDR3 is TGTGCCAGCAGCTCAGGACAGGTTCAAGAGACCCAGTACTTC. It yields the protein CASSSGQVQETQYF.

The V and J genes are TRBV4-1 and TRBJ1-5, with D hard to call. Deletions cut 3 bases from V and 4 bases from J, with 13 bases between. CDR3 length: 15 amino acids. CDR1 MGHRA and CDR2 YSYEKL come from the germline V gene. The CDR3 DNA is TGCGCCAGCAGCCACCAGGTAAACGATAATCAGCCCCAGCATTTT. This sequence encodes CASSHQVNDNQPQHF.

The chain is built from TRBV6-5 and TRBJ1-2; D not resolved. Germline lookup yields CDR1 MNHEY and CDR2 SVGAGI. The V gene lost 7 bases and the J gene lost 8 bases, with 14 bases spanning the gap. The CDR3 length is 12 residues. CDR3 DNA sequence: TGTGCCAGCAAGTCCGGGGTTGGAGGCTACACCTTC. Its translation is CASKSGVGGYTF.

This clonotype was recorded a few times. The V gene is TRBV4-3, the J gene TRBJ2-1; D is unclear. V dropped 0 bases and J dropped 0 bases, with 9 bases sitting between them. Per the germline V gene, CDR1 is LGHNA and CDR2 is YSLEER. CDR3 length equals 16 residues. The CDR3 sequence: CASSQEWGASYNEQFF. For the CDR3, the DNA is TGCGCCAGCAGCCAAGAGTGGGGTGCCTCCTACAATGAGCAGTTCTTC.

For this clonotype: A much bigger clone sits one base away, suggesting this may be a read error. The chain uses TRBV28 and TRBJ2-6, with D perhaps matching TRBD2 (6 bases). Germline values: CDR1 MDHEN, CDR2 SYDVKM. This CDR3 contains 16 residues. The V end lost 7 bases, the J end lost 6 bases, and 19 bases lay between the germline ends. CDR3 amino acids: CASTPVEGTAANVLTF. In DNA form, the CDR3 reads TGTGCCAGCACCCCCGTGGAGGGAACCGCGGCCAACGTCCTGACTTTC.

This clonotype occurred many times. The V gene is TRBV11-2, the J gene TRBJ2-3; D remains unclear. The CDR3 contains 15 residues. Germline-derived CDR1 and CDR2 are SGHAT and FQNNGV. Trimming took 5 bases from V and 2 from J, leaving 14 bases between them. This CDR3 is CASSPRLGFTDTQYF. The DNA for the CDR3 is TGTGCCAGCAGCCCCAGGCTGGGGTTCACAGATACGCAGTATTTT.

In its sample, this clonotype was seen many times. This chain joins TRBV25-1 and TRBJ1-6, with a weak D call TRBD1 (5 bases). Between the trimmed V and J ends, which lost 6 bases and 3 bases, there was a span of 9 bases. The CDR3 is 14 amino acids. The germline CDR1 and CDR2 sequences are MGHDK and SYGVNS. In DNA, the CDR3 is TGTGCCAGCAGCCGGGACGGCTATAATTCACCCCTCCACTTT. This codes for CASSRDGYNSPLHF.

This clonotype was seen a few times. The rearrangement links TRBV28 to TRBJ1-5; 7 bases agree with TRBD1. Per the germline V gene, CDR1 is MDHEN and CDR2 is SYDVKM. Losses at the gene ends were 6 bases for V and 0 bases for J; bases not matched to a gene: 11. CDR3 length: 17 residues. The CDR3 protein is CASSRPGQFFSNQPQHF. Written as DNA, the CDR3 is TGTGCCAGCAGCCGGCCGGGACAGTTTTTTAGCAATCAGCCCCAGCATTTT.

The J gene is TRBJ1-1, the V gene TRBV2; no definite D call. V was pared by 6 bases and J by 1 base, with 12 bases between. CDR3 length: 14 amino acids. Germline CDR1 reads SNHLY; CDR2 reads FYNNEI. The CDR3 sequence is CASRLMQGNTEAFF. In DNA, the CDR3 is TGTGCCAGCAGGCTGATGCAAGGGAACACTGAAGCTTTCTTT.

There are a few counts of this clonotype. The chain employs TRBV28 and TRBJ1-2; 9 bases align to TRBD1. Germline V gene sequence: CDR1 MDHEN, CDR2 SYDVKM. The CDR3 consists of 14 residues. V was pared by 5 bases and J by 8 bases, with 9 bases of the junction left unmatched. CDR3 amino acids: CASSAGQGIRGYTF. CDR3 coding DNA: TGTGCCAGCAGTGCTGGACAGGGGATACGGGGCTACACCTTC.

The rearrangement joins TRBV7-3 to TRBJ2-2, with D perhaps matching TRBD1 (5 bases). CDR1 and CDR2 (germline): SGHTA, FQGTGA. The CDR3 covers 14 residues. The V end was cut by 4 bases, the J end by 6 bases, with 12 bases between. This chain's CDR3 is CASSSTRAAGELFF. In DNA form, the CDR3 reads TGTGCCAGCAGCTCTACCAGGGCGGCCGGGGAGCTGTTTTTT.

This clonotype was counted at least ten times. V is TRBV5-5 and J is TRBJ1-2, with no clear D. This CDR3 is 14 amino acids long. V gave up 1 base and J gave up 4 bases, with 11 bases separating them. In germline, CDR1 is SGHKS, CDR2 YYEKEE (reference sequence). CDR3 residues: CASSLYRGGYGYTF. CDR3 sequence (DNA): TGTGCCAGCAGCTTGTATCGGGGTGGCTATGGCTACACCTTC.

A few counts support this clonotype. This rearrangement joins TRBV20-1 to TRBJ2-1; possible D gene TRBD1, 6 bases. The CDR3 length is 13 residues. V was pared by 2 bases and J by 6 bases, with 11 bases between. From germline, CDR1 is DFQATT and CDR2 SNEGSKA (reference sequence). The CDR3 sequence is CSARRTEINEQFF. The CDR3 DNA sequence: TGCAGTGCTAGAAGGACAGAGATCAATGAGCAGTTCTTC.

The genes are TRBV6-6 and TRBJ2-6, with D uncertain. Germline CDR1 reads MNHNY; CDR2 reads SVGAGI (reference sequence). V lost 6 bases and J 0 bases, leaving 9 bases between the germline ends. This CDR3 region has 15 residues. Written as DNA, the CDR3 is TGTGCCAGCAGACCCCCTGTCTCTGGGGCCAACGTCCTGACTTTC. This gives the protein CASRPPVSGANVLTF.